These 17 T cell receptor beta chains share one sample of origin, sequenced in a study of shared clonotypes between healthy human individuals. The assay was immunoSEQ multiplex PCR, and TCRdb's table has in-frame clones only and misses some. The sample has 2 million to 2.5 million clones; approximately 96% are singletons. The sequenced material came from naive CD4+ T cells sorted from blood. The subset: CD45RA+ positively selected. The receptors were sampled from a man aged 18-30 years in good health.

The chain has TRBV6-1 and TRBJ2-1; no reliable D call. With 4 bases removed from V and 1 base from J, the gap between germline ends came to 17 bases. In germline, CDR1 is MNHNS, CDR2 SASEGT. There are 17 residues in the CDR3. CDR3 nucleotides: TGTGCCAGCAGTGCGACCCCCCCGGGTACATCCTACAATGAGCAGTTCTTC. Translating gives CASSATPPGTSYNEQFF.

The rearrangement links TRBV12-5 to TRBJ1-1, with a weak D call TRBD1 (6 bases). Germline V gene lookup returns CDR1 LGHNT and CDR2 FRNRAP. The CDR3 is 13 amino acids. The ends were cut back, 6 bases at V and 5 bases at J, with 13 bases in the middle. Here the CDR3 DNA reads TGTGCTAGTGGCCCACAGGGTCGGACTGAAGCTTTCTTT. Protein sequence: CASGPQGRTEAFF. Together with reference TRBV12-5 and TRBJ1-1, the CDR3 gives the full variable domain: DARVTQTPRHKVTEMGQEVTMRCQPILGHNTVFWYRQTMMQGLELLAYFRNRAPLDDSGMPKDRFSAEMPDATLATLKIQPSEPRDSAVYFCASGPQGRTEAFFGQGTRLTVV.

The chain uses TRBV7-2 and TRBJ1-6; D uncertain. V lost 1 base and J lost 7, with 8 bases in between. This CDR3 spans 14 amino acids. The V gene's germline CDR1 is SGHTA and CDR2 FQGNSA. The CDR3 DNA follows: TGTGCCAGCAGCTTAGGGATGGCAAATTCACCCCTCCACTTT. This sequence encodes CASSLGMANSPLHF. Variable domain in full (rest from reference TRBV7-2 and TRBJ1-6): GAGVSQSPSNKVTEKGKDVELRCDPISGHTALYWYRQSLGQGLEFLIYFQGNSAPDKSGLPSDRFSAERTGGSVSTLTIQRTQQEDSAVYLCASSLGMANSPLHFGNGTRLTVT.

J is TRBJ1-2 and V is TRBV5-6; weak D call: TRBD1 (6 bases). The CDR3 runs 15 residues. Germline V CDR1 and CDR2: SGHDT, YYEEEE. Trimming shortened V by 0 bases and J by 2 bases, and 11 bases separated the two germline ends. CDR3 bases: TGTGCCAGCAGCTTGGCAGGGGCCGTGAACTATGGCTACACCTTC. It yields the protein CASSLAGAVNYGYTF.

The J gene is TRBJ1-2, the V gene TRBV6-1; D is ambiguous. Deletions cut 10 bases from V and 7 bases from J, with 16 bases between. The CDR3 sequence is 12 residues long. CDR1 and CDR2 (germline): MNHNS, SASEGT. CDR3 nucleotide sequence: TGTGCCAACACATTAAGGTTTTCTGGCTACACCTTC. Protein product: CANTLRFSGYTF.

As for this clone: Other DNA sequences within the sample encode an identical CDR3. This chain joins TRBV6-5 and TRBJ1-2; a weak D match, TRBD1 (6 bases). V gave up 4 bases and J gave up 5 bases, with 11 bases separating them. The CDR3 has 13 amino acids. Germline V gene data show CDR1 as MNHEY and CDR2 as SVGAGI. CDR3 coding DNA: TGTGCCAGCAGTTCTACAGGGTCGTATGGCTACACCTTC. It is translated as CASSSTGSYGYTF.

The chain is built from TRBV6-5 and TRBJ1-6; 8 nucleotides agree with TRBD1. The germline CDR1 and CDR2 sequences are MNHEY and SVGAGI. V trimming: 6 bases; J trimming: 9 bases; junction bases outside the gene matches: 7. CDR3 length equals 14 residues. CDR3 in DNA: TGTGCCAGCAGCCGACAGGGGCCGAGTTCACCCCTCCACTTT. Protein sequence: CASSRQGPSSPLHF.

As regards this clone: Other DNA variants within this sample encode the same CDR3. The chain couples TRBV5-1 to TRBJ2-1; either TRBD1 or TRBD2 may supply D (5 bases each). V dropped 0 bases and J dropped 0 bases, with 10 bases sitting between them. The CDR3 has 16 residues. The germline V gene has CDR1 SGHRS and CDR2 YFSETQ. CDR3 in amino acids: CASSLVGGSSYNEQFF. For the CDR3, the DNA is TGCGCCAGCAGCTTGGTTGGGGGAAGCTCCTACAATGAGCAGTTCTTC.

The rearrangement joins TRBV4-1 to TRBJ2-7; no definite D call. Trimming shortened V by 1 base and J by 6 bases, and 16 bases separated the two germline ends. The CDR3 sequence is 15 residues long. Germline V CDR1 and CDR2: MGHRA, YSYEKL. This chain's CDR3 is CASSQGFPGVTEQYF. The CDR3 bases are TGCGCCAGCAGCCAAGGTTTTCCGGGCGTCACCGAGCAGTACTTC.

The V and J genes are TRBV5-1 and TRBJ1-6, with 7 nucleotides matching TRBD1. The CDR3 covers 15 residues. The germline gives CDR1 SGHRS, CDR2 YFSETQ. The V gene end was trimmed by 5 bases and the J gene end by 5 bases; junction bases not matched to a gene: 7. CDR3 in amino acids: CASSFGDRDNSPLHF. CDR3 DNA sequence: TGCGCCAGCAGTTTCGGCGACAGGGATAATTCACCCCTCCACTTT.

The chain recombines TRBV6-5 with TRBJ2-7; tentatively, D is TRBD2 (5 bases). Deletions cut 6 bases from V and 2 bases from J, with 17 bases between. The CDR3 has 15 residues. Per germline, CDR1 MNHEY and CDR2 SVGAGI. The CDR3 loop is CASSPRWRPPYEQYF. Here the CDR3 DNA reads TGTGCCAGCAGCCCCCGCTGGAGGCCACCCTACGAGCAGTACTTC.

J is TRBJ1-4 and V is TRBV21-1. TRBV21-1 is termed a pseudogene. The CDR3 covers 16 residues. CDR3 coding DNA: TGTGCCAGCAGCAAAGAACGACAACTTAGCGACGAAAAACTGTTTTTT. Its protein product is CASSKERQLSDEKLFF.

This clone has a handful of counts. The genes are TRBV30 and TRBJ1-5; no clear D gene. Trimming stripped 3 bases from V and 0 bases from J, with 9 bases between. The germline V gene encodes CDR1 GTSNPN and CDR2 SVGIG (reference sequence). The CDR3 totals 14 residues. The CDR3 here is CAWRTPGSNQPQHF. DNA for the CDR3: TGTGCCTGGAGAACCCCGGGTAGCAATCAGCCCCAGCATTTT.

Here the CDR3 reads CASSYSVGLQFF. The CDR3 DNA reads TGTGCCAGCAGTTACTCGGTGGGATTGCAGTTCTTC. The V gene is TRBV6-6, the J gene TRBJ2-1; D gene ambiguous. The length of the CDR3 is 12 residues. V was clipped by 0 bases and J by 12 bases, with 9 bases between them. The germline gives CDR1 MNHNY, CDR2 SVGAGI (reference sequence).

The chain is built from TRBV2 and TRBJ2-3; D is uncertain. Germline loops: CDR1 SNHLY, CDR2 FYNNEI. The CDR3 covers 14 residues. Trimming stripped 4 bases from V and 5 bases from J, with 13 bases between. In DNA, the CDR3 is TGTGCCAGCAGTGGGGTAGGGTGGCAAGATACGCAGTATTTT. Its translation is CASSGVGWQDTQYF.

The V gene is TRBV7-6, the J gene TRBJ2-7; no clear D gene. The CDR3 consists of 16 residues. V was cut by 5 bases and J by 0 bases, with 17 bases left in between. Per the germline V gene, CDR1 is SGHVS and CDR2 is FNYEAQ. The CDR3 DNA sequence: TGTGCCAGCAGCCCCGCCTTGTACCGGACCTCCTACGAGCAGTACTTC. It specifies CASSPALYRTSYEQYF.

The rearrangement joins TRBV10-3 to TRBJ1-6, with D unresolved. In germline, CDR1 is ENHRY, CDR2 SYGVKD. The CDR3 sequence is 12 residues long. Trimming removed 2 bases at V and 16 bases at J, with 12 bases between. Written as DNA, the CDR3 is TGTGCCATCAGTGAGACCGACAACCCTCTCCACTTT. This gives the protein CAISETDNPLHF.